This T cell receptor beta chain was profiled in a study of T cells in Graves' hyperthyroidism and ophthalmopathy (dated by TCRdb to between 2018 and 2020). About the full investigation: Peripheral blood was sampled at the time of initial diagnosis, prior to any treatment. To identify TCR V-J signatures that set the groups apart, the researchers used a discovery cohort of about a hundred patients, made up of around 40 with Graves' ophthalmopathy and about 55 with stable Graves' hyperthyroidism. An independent validation cohort of around 19 hyperthyroidism patients and 15 or so patients who later progressed to ophthalmopathy tested prospective prediction of ophthalmopathy. The 100 discovery patients were divided at random into training and test sets in a 7:3 ratio. In more than 5 Graves' hyperthyroidism patients, the study also compared T-cell repertoires from thyroid tissue with T-cell repertoires from blood. After blood sampling, hyperthyroidism patients were treated with methimazole at a starting dose of 30 mg daily, and ophthalmopathy patients were treated with high-dose intravenous methylprednisolone. The paper describes TCR Vbeta CDR3 sequencing of 140 or so peripheral blood samples, made up of some 40 ophthalmopathy patients, around 78 hyperthyroidism patients and roughly 17 progressor patients.

About this clonotype: The antigen it binds to is not known. There are no base qualities to consult, and no much larger clone falls within one base.

TCR beta CDR3 regions were amplified from RNA transcripts. A first-round RT-PCR of the TCR CDR3 used the HTBI primer set with the Qiagen OneStep RT-PCR kit. The libraries were constructed in a second round of multiplex PCR and then size-selected and purified. The libraries were sequenced on an Illumina HiSeq2000 using paired-end 100 bp reads. The paper's data handling went like this. SOAPnuke was used to process the raw data, throwing out any read that contained adapters or uncalled bases, had a mean Phred below 15, or lacked an exact constant-primer or identifier match. High-quality paired reads were merged with COPE v1.2.5, and unique nucleotide sequences were defined as clonotypes. Clonotypes were aligned to IMGT TRBV, TRBD and TRBJ reference segments using MiTCR v1.1. The analysis was restricted to V-J combinations with a frequency above 0.0001, which together covered around 99% of the repertoires. The TCS score was defined as F50 (clonal expansion) divided by E x V (chaos), with BLOSUM62-based TCRdist calculated between CDR3 peptides within each V-J. Welch's t-statistics and random forest reduced 514 V-J features to about 12, which were used in a naive Bayes classifier (R e1071). TCRdb handled the public reads itself, with Q25 trimming in fastp and clone calling in MiXCR, and kept productive beta chains. A single entry per CDR3 protein holds the most common genes and DNA from its merged rows. TCRdb assigned the V and J calls; the authors' analysis was not used. This sample is represented by over 550,000 distinct CDR3 sequences; approximately 15% of them were singletons. The ten most abundant clones make up 18% of the sample.

Stable Graves' hyperthyroidism was defined as no progression to ophthalmopathy during 18 months of follow-up. The hyperthyroidism patients were between 18 and 65 years old and newly diagnosed, with a disease duration of less than 2 months. Exclusion was applied to patients with uncontrolled infections, other autoimmune diseases, pregnancy or lactation. Diagnoses were based on clinical symptoms, serum thyroxine and TRAb, thyroid ultrasound and orbital computed tomography. PBMCs were separated from 10 ml of fresh peripheral blood using Ficoll-Paque density gradient centrifugation. Total RNA was extracted with Trizol reagent, and quality was checked on an Agilent 2100 Bioanalyzer. Trimming removed 1 base from V and 6 bases from J, leaving 10 bases between the germline ends. The CDR3 contains 15 residues, cysteine and phenylalanine counted. The only DNA kept is the CDR3, 45 bases in frame from the first base. CDR1 and CDR2, per the germline V gene, are MNHNS and SASEGT.

General conclusions and limits of the study: Most expanded thyroid clonotypes (frequency above 0.001) were also detected in blood, suggesting blood repertoires may reflect thyroid immune responses. A 13 V-J signature model separated ophthalmopathy from stable hyperthyroidism, with roughly 88% sensitivity and 81% to 82% specificity in cross-validation and 80%/75% in testing. In validation, the model predicted progression to ophthalmopathy with around 71% sensitivity and 72% to 75% specificity, a median of around 6.6 months before onset. No statistical method was used to set the sample size in advance, and investigators knew the group allocation.

This receptor chain uses TRBV6-1 and TRBJ1-6; the D gene is possibly TRBD1, with 5 bases matching. The TCR sequence derives from a woman aged 18-29 years with Graves' hyperthyroidism. Material: blood. The encoded CDR3 is CASSEVGDTNSPLHF. The DNA reads TGTGCCAGCAGTGAAGTAGGGGATACTAATTCACCCCTCCACTTT.